This T cell receptor (beta chain) appears in the sequencing data of a study of PD-1 blockade in classical Hodgkin lymphoma. Trimming at V came to 4 bases and at J to 4 bases, leaving 9 bases not matched to a gene. Germline-derived CDR1 and CDR2 are SGHTA and FQGNSA. This CDR3 is built from 17 residues. Profiling relied on immunoSEQ multiplex PCR, and the TCRdb table lists in-frame clones only, not all of them. The data contain roughly 150,000 clones, 78% of them seen just once; the ten biggest clones take up about 9%. Brentuximab vedotin exposure varied among the patients, all of whom had relapsed after autologous stem cell transplantation.

The sequence came from a human donor with classical Hodgkin lymphoma. The input for sequencing was peripheral blood mononuclear cells (PBMCs), taken before the second cycle of nivolumab. The rearrangement links TRBV7-2 to TRBJ1-4; 10 positions match TRBD1. This chain's CDR3 is CASSSRTGGTSNEKLFF. The CDR3 DNA reads as TGTGCCAGCAGCTCACGGACAGGGGGAACGAGTAATGAAAAACTGTTTTTT. Combining the CDR3 with reference TRBV7-2 and TRBJ1-4 gives the whole variable domain GAGVSQSPSNKVTEKGKDVELRCDPISGHTALYWYRQSLGQGLEFLIYFQGNSAPDKSGLPSDRFSAERTGGSVSTLTIQRTQQEDSAVYLCASSSRTGGTSNEKLFFGSGTQLSVL.